This is a list of T cell receptor beta chains from one sample in a study of technical replicates of blood from several donors. Profiled with immunoSEQ multiplex PCR; TCRdb holds only in-frame clones, not every one. The table records about 15,000 clones, around 87% of them present only once. Source material: PBMCs. The source of these receptors is a human donor in good health. The CDR3 runs from the conserved cysteine through the conserved F or W. A D gene is named only where the DNA matches it firmly. Size is stated for part of the rows, as once, few or many counts, or as a class when the clone is expanded.

d_call	j_call	clone_size	v_call	cdr3_aa	cdr3_nt
TRBD2	TRBJ2-1	.	TRBV19	CASSTGLAGYNEQFF	TGTGCCAGTAGTACGGGACTAGCGGGATACAATGAGCAGTTCTTC
TRBD1	TRBJ2-4	.	TRBV2	CASSQTGASIQYF	TGTGCCAGCAGCCAAACAGGGGCCAGCATTCAGTACTTC
.	TRBJ1-1	once	TRBV6-6	CASNRVDTEAFF	TGTGCCAGCAACAGGGTGGACACTGAAGCTTTCTTT
TRBD1	TRBJ2-3	.	TRBV6-4	CASSDSKGATDTQYF	TGTGCCAGCAGTGACTCGAAGGGGGCGACAGATACGCAGTATTTT
TRBD2	TRBJ2-1	.	TRBV10-1	CASSESPSGSFHEQFF	TGCGCCAGCAGTGAGTCTCCTAGCGGGAGTTTCCATGAGCAGTTCTTC
.	TRBJ1-1	.	TRBV29-1	CSVEGQQGTEAFF	TGCAGCGTTGAAGGTCAGCAGGGCACTGAAGCTTTCTTT
.	TRBJ2-3	.	TRBV9	CASSVVGGPDTQYF	TGTGCCAGCAGCGTAGTGGGGGGGCCAGATACGCAGTATTTT
.	TRBJ1-5	once	TRBV28	CASSTNRDSQPQHF	TGTGCCAGCAGTACAAACAGGGATTCTCAGCCCCAGCATTTT
.	TRBJ2-1	.	TRBV7-9	CASSLGNSANEQFF	TGTGCCAGCAGCTTAGGTAATAGCGCAAATGAGCAGTTCTTC
.	TRBJ2-5	.	TRBV10-3	CAISPNDGETQYF	TGTGCCATCAGTCCTAATGACGGGGAGACCCAGTACTTC
.	TRBJ2-3	.	TRBV10-1	CASSVGGNTDTQYF	TGCGCCAGCAGTGTAGGCGGGAACACAGATACGCAGTATTTT
.	TRBJ1-1	.	TRBV11-3	CASSLSGQGNTEAFF	TGTGCCAGCAGCTTATCGGGACAAGGGAACACTGAAGCTTTCTTT
TRBD1	TRBJ2-7	.	TRBV6-6	CASSSGGYYEQYF	TGTGCCAGCAGTTCAGGGGGTTACTACGAGCAGTACTTC
.	TRBJ2-3	.	TRBV4-1	CASSQERSKGPGDTQYF	TGCGCCAGCAGCCAAGAGCGGTCGAAGGGGCCGGGAGATACGCAGTATTTT
.	TRBJ1-2	.	TRBV5-1	CASSLNAPGSNYGYTF	TGCGCCAGCAGCCTAAATGCGCCGGGAAGTAACTATGGCTACACCTTC
TRBD2	TRBJ2-3	.	TRBV27	CASCRRPSGSTDTQYF	TGTGCCAGCTGTCGGCGTCCTAGCGGGAGCACAGATACGCAGTATTTT
TRBD2	TRBJ2-1	.	TRBV2	CASTGRGGSRNEQFF	TGTGCCAGCACCGGTCGTGGCGGGAGTAGGAATGAGCAGTTCTTC
.	TRBJ2-7	.	TRBV19	CASKQGAEQYF	TGTGCCAGTAAGCAGGGCGCCGAGCAGTACTTC
TRBD1	TRBJ1-1	once	TRBV6-5	CASDRDAEAFF	TGTGCTTCTGACAGGGACGCTGAAGCTTTCTTT
.	TRBJ2-1	.	TRBV5-6	CASSLVEEQFF	TGTGCCAGCAGCTTGGTTGAGGAGCAGTTCTTC
TRBD1	TRBJ1-2	.	TRBV28	CASSSPGTGGSYGYTF	TGTGCCAGCAGCTCGCCGGGGACAGGGGGGAGCTATGGCTACACCTTC
.	TRBJ2-2	.	TRBV30	CAWGALGEVAGELFF	TGTGCCTGGGGTGCTTTGGGGGAGGTGGCCGGGGAGCTGTTTTTT
TRBD1	TRBJ2-2	.	TRBV2	CASHRQGPGELFF	TGTGCCAGCCATCGACAGGGCCCCGGGGAGCTGTTTTTT
.	TRBJ2-2	.	TRBV7-2	CASSLLRSTGELFF	TGTGCCAGCAGCTTACTCCGGAGTACCGGGGAGCTGTTTTTT
TRBD1	TRBJ2-3	.	TRBV10-3	CAARQGAFAYTQYF	TGTGCCGCCCGACAGGGGGCTTTCGCCTATACGCAGTATTTT
TRBD1	TRBJ1-1	.	TRBV6-5	CASTRRTGNTEAFF	TGTGCCAGCACCAGAAGGACAGGGAACACTGAAGCTTTCTTT
.	TRBJ2-4	.	TRBV21-1	CASSRDRVAKNIQYF	TGTGCCAGCAGCAGGGACAGGGTAGCCAAAAACATTCAGTACTTC
.	TRBJ1-4	.	TRBV4-1	CASSQERGGFGNEKLFF	TGCGCCAGCAGCCAAGAACGGGGGGGGTTCGGAAATGAAAAACTGTTTTTT
.	TRBJ2-7	medium-sized	TRBV25-1	CASSGIALARGFYEQYF	TGTGCCAGCAGTGGAATCGCGTTAGCGCGAGGATTCTACGAGCAGTACTTC
.	TRBJ1-5	.	TRBV7-5	CVRSLDGWGNQPQHF	TGTGTCAGAAGCTTAGACGGGTGGGGCAATCAGCCCCAGCATTTT
.	TRBJ1-3	.	TRBV6-1	CASSESGWGNTIYF	TGTGCCAGCAGTGAATCAGGGTGGGGAAACACCATATATTTT
TRBD2	TRBJ2-7	.	TRBV2	CASGGVGSYEQYF	TGTGCCAGCGGGGGGGTAGGGTCCTACGAGCAGTACTTC
.	TRBJ1-1	.	TRBV7-6	CASSLRDGRPWDTEAFF	TGTGCCAGCAGCTTAAGGGACGGGAGGCCCTGGGACACTGAAGCTTTCTTT
TRBD1	TRBJ2-3	.	TRBV5-1	CASSFSEGGAADTQYF	TGCGCCAGCAGCTTCTCGGAAGGGGGCGCGGCAGATACGCAGTATTTT
TRBD2	TRBJ2-5	.	TRBV9	CASSVIAGGPGETQYF	TGTGCCAGCAGCGTTATAGCGGGAGGGCCGGGAGAGACCCAGTACTTC
.	TRBJ2-4	.	TRBV19	CASSILGDIAKNIQYF	TGTGCCAGTAGTATATTGGGGGACATCGCCAAAAACATTCAGTACTTC